This T cell receptor beta chain is drawn from a study of blood T cell repertoires in COVID-19. Turning to the study itself: The origin of the acute and convalescent COVID-19 samples was the United States, Italy and Spain. PBMCs, B-cell-depleted T cells, or T cells were the source of the cDNA or gDNA that made up the material.

This CDR3 has 13 amino acids. Germline values: CDR1 LNHDA, CDR2 SQIVND (reference sequence). The V end was cut by 6 bases, the J end by 2 bases, with 10 bases between. Original processing methods: Reference gene primer amplification in the assay estimated nucleated cell counts. Repertoires were generated with immunoSEQ multiplex PCR, while TCRdb's copy carries only in-frame clones and drops some. The V and J calls and clone size come from that table; D and trimming were worked out from the DNA. The sample consists of about 200,000 clones, around 83% of them appearing once. The receptor's source is a woman between 45 and 60 years old with acute or convalescent COVID-19. This chain joins TRBV19 and TRBJ1-1; D remains unclear. The sample taken for sequencing was peripheral blood. The CDR3 DNA is TGTGCCAGTAGGGGCATTCGAAACACTGAAGCTTTCTTT. Translated: CASRGIRNTEAFF. Based on the CDR3 plus reference TRBV19 and TRBJ1-1, the full variable domain is DGGITQSPKYLFRKEGQNVTLSCEQNLNHDAMYWYRQDPGQGLRLIYYSQIVNDFQKGDIAEGYSVSREKKESFPLTVTSAQKNPTAFYLCASRGIRNTEAFFGQGTRLTVV.